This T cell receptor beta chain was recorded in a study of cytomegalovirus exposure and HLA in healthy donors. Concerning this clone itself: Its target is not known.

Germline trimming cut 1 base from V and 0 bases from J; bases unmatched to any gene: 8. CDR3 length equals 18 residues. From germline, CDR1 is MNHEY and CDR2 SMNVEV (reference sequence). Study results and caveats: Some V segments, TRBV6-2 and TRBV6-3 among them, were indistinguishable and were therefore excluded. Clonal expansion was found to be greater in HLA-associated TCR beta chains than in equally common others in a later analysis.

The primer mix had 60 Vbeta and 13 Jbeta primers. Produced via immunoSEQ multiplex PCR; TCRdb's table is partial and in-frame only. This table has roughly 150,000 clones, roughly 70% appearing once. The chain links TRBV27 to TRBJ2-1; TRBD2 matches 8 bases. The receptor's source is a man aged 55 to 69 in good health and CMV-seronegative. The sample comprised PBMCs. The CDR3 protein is CASSLYAGGYSSYNEQFF. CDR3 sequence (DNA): TGTGCCAGCAGTTTATATGCGGGGGGATACAGCTCCTACAATGAGCAGTTCTTC.